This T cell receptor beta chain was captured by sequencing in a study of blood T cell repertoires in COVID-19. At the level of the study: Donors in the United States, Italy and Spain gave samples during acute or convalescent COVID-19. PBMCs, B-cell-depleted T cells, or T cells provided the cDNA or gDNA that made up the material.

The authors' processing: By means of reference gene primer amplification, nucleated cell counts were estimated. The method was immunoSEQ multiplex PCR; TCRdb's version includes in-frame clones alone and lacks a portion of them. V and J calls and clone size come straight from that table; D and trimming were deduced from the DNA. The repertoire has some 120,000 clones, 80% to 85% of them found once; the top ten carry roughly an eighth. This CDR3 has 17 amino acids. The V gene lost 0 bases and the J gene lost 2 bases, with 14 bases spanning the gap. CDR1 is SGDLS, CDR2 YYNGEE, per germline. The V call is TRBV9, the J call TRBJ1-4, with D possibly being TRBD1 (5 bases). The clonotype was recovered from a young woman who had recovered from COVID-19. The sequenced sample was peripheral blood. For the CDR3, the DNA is TGTGCCAGCAGCGTAGGTACAGGAATATACACTAATGAAAAACTGTTTTTT. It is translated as CASSVGTGIYTNEKLFF. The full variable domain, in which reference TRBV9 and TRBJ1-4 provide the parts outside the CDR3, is DSGVTQTPKHLITATGQRVTLRCSPRSGDLSVYWYQQSLDQGLQFLIQYYNGEERAKGNILERFSAQQFPDLHSELNLSSLELGDSALYFCASSVGTGIYTNEKLFFGSGTQLSVL.